This T cell receptor (beta chain) was sequenced during a study of T cells in Graves' hyperthyroidism and ophthalmopathy. The investigators amplified TCR beta CDR3 regions from RNA transcripts. The TCR CDR3 was amplified in a first-round RT-PCR using the HTBI primer set. TCRdb re-called the multiplex PCR reads through MiXCR, storing one row per CDR3 protein. The table shows some 700,000 distinct CDR3 sequences, with about 18% occurring only once. Trimming removed 7 bases at V and 1 base at J, with 13 bases between. This CDR3 is 14 amino acids long. This clonotype was seen at least ten times. Material: blood. The clonotype originates from a man in his fifties with Graves' hyperthyroidism. The genes are TRBV12-3 or TRBV12-4 and TRBJ1-1, with D perhaps TRBD1 (5 bases). This CDR3 is CASTHLGENTEAFF. The CDR3 nucleotides read TGTGCCAGCACCCACTTGGGGGAGAACACTGAAGCTTTCTTT.